This record concerns one T cell receptor (beta chain) sequence. Its antigen is still unknown. V was clipped by 1 base and J by 11 bases, with 23 bases between them. The CDR3 length is 16 residues. In germline, CDR1 is SGHTA, CDR2 FQGNSA. This record belongs to a study of CD8 T cells in ankylosing spondylitis. Broader study findings: It appeared that ankylosing spondylitis blood was characterized by a TCR beta motif of roughly 8 highly homologous variants. A CD8+ phenotype characterized the disease-linked clones, which were relatively rare in peripheral blood. Reportedly, significant enrichment of disease-linked clones occurred in matched ankylosing spondylitis synovial fluid. Some motif variants were previously reported in reactive arthritis synovial fluid and blood.

Quantitative barcoded 5'-RACE was used to prepare TCR beta libraries. TCRdb redid the calling of the 5' RACE reads with MiXCR, one entry per CDR3 protein. The sample contains about 340,000 distinct CDR3 sequences, under 8.5% of which appear only once. Sequencing input: blood, either unsorted or a sorted T cell fraction (not recorded which). The sequence came from a male donor with ankylosing spondylitis. This chain links TRBV7-2 with TRBJ1-1; D unclear. DNA of the CDR3: TGTGCCAGCAGCTTAGATCGTGAGGTCCGGTTGCTGGGTGCTTTCTTT. Amino acids: CASSLDREVRLLGAFF.